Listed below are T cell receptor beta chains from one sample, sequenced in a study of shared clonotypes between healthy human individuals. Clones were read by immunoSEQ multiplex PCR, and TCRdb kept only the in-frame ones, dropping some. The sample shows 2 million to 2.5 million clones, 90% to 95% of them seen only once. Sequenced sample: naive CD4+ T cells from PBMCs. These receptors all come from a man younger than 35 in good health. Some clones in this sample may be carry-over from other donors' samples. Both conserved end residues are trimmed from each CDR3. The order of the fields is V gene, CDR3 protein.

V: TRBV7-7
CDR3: ATGPLALTPGELF

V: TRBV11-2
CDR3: ASSLPPGLAGVARDTQY

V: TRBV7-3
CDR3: ASSLNGAGGRQETQY

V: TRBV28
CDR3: ASRTRHQGGEKLF

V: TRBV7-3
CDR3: ASSFTGEYTEAF

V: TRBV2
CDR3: ASSDRVTNTEAF

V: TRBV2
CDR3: ASFLMGTDTQY

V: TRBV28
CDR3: ASSLAGGTDTQY

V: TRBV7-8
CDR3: ASSLVGSGASYEQY

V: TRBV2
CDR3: ASNGQGAADTQY

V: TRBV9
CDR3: ASSKMSIGYPPYEQY

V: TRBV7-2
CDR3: ASSLVGATRF

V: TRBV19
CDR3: ASTFGPGMGTEAF

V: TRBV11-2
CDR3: ASSSGAEGPAQH

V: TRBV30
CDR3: AWSSQQVGELF

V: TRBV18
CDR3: ASSPLAQETQY

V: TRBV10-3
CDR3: AISESLDRDRGGYT